A single sample is the source of the 14 T cell receptor beta chains below, sequenced in a study of shared clonotypes between healthy human individuals. The table came from immunoSEQ multiplex PCR; TCRdb's copy has only in-frame clones and leaves some out. The data contain around 100,000 clones, approximately 65% of them singletons. The specimen was memory CD8+ T cells sorted from blood. Sample subset: CD45RO+ cells pooled with CCR7-negative TemRA cells. The receptor source for this set is a woman in her 30s in good health.

CDR3 sequence: CASSSYRGQTYEQYF. CDR3 DNA: TGTGCCAGCAGTTCCTACAGGGGGCAAACCTACGAGCAGTACTTC. This chain joins TRBV28 and TRBJ2-5; TRBD1 matches 9 bases. Gene TRBJ2-7 matches the end of the DNA better, so the J call may be wrong. The germline V gene encodes CDR1 MDHEN and CDR2 SYDVKM. This CDR3 is built from 15 residues.

The rearrangement uses TRBV4-1 and TRBJ1-5; TRBD1 matches at 8 bases. CDR3 length equals 15 residues. Germline V lookup: CDR1 MGHRA, CDR2 YSYEKL. Trimming at V came to 4 bases and at J to 2 bases, leaving 4 bases not matched to a gene. CDR3 sequence: CASSPGQGGNQPQHF. CDR3 coding DNA: TGCGCCAGCAGCCCCGGACAGGGAGGCAATCAGCCCCAGCATTTT.

The rearrangement uses TRBV2 and TRBJ2-1; possible D gene TRBD1, 5 bases. CDR3 length: 15 amino acids. Trimming cost V 7 bases and J 4 bases, with 17 bases left between them. Germline values: CDR1 SNHLY, CDR2 FYNNEI. CDR3 protein: CASTPPADSYNEQFF. The CDR3 DNA follows: TGTGCCAGCACACCCCCTGCAGACAGTTACAATGAGCAGTTCTTC.

This chain links TRBV19 with TRBJ2-6; D is uncertain. The V and J ends lost 7 bases and 3 bases respectively, with 10 bases between them. Germline lookup yields CDR1 LNHDA and CDR2 SQIVND (reference sequence). The CDR3 has 14 residues. The DNA for the CDR3 is TGTGCCAGTACCCCCAACCTTGGGGCCAACGTCCTGACTTTC. Translating it yields CASTPNLGANVLTF.

The V gene is TRBV10-2, the J gene TRBJ2-7; no reliable D call. The CDR3 has 11 residues. Between the trimmed V and J ends, which lost 4 bases and 3 bases, there was a span of 4 bases. Germline CDR1 WSHSY, CDR2 SAAADI. The CDR3 here is CASSAHYEQYF. The CDR3 nucleotides read TGCGCCAGCAGTGCACACTACGAGCAGTACTTC.

V gene TRBV7-3 combines with J gene TRBJ1-1, with D hard to call. The germline gives CDR1 SGHTA, CDR2 FQGTGA. The V end was cut by 5 bases, the J end by 3 bases, with 10 bases between. The CDR3 has 13 residues. The chain's CDR3 is CASSHTLDTEAFF. For the CDR3, the DNA is TGTGCCAGCAGCCATACGTTGGACACTGAAGCTTTCTTT.

J is TRBJ1-4 and V is TRBV11-2, with 10 bases fitting TRBD1. The CDR3 runs 18 residues. The V segment lost 0 bases and the J segment 0 bases; nucleotides outside the gene matches: 4. Germline CDR1 and CDR2: SGHAT and FQNNGV. This chain's CDR3 is CASSLDGDRGPTNEKLFF. CDR3 coding DNA: TGTGCCAGCAGCTTAGACGGGGACAGGGGACCAACTAATGAAAAACTGTTTTTT.

This clone appeared a few times. This chain links TRBV6-1 with TRBJ2-7; D might be TRBD1 or TRBD2, each matching 5 bases. Germline V lookup: CDR1 MNHNS, CDR2 SASEGT. Trimming took 6 bases from V and 2 from J, leaving 14 bases between them. This CDR3 comprises 14 residues. CDR3 sequence (DNA): TGTGCCAGCAGAGGTAATCCGGGGCCCTACGAGCAGTACTTC. It yields the protein CASRGNPGPYEQYF.

This clone has ten or more counts. V is TRBV7-9 and J is TRBJ2-7; D remains ambiguous. Trimming removed 5 bases from V and 4 bases from J, with 21 bases in between. Germline CDR1 and CDR2: SEHNR and FQNEAQ (reference sequence). The CDR3 loop spans 16 amino acids. In DNA, the CDR3 is TGTGCCAGCAGCCCGCGAACAGAGGAACCCACTTACGAGCAGTACTTC. It yields the protein CASSPRTEEPTYEQYF.

The chain carries TRBV25-1 and TRBJ2-7, with TRBD2 matching over 7 bases. This CDR3 contains 14 residues. The germline gives CDR1 MGHDK, CDR2 SYGVNS. With V trimmed by 7 bases and J by 0 bases, 6 bases remained unmatched. CDR3 sequence reads: CASTSGGSSYEQYF. The CDR3 coding sequence is TGTGCCAGCACATCGGGCGGGAGCTCCTACGAGCAGTACTTC.

The chain uses TRBV2 and TRBJ1-1; D is unresolved. Germline CDR1 and CDR2: SNHLY and FYNNEI. CDR3 size: 14 residues. V lost 3 bases and J lost 6, with 14 bases in between. The CDR3 coding sequence is TGTGCCAGCAGTGAGACTTTGGTAGCGGCTGAAGCTTTCTTT. As protein: CASSETLVAAEAFF.

This clone was picked up one time. The J gene is TRBJ2-3, the V gene TRBV6-5; D is unclear. The V end was cut by 2 bases, the J end by 0 bases, with 3 bases between. Looked up from germline, CDR1 is MNHEY and CDR2 is SVGAGI. This CDR3 is built from 13 residues. This CDR3 reads CASSYTSTDTQYF. The CDR3 DNA is TGTGCCAGCAGTTACACTAGCACAGATACGCAGTATTTT.

J is TRBJ1-4 and V is TRBV7-9; weak D call: TRBD1 (5 bases). The CDR3 loop spans 14 amino acids. Trimming shortened V by 4 bases and J by 3 bases, and 9 bases separated the two germline ends. CDR1 is SEHNR, CDR2 FQNEAQ, per germline (reference sequence). CDR3 residues: CASSSQGSNEKLFF. CDR3 nucleotide sequence: TGTGCCAGCAGCTCCCAGGGTTCTAATGAAAAACTGTTTTTT.

This clone showed up many times. This chain uses TRBV25-1 with TRBJ1-4; possibly TRBD1 for D (6 bases). This CDR3 contains 14 residues. The V end lost 5 bases, the J end lost 14 bases, and 21 bases lay between the germline ends. Germline V lookup: CDR1 MGHDK, CDR2 SYGVNS. CDR3 residues: CASSPDSGMGRLFF. Written as DNA, the CDR3 is TGTGCCAGCAGTCCGGACAGCGGAATGGGGCGTCTGTTTTTT.